This T cell receptor (beta chain) was identified in a study of cytomegalovirus exposure and HLA in healthy donors. This clone was detected only a few times. Its specificity is unknown. The study ran its PCR with 60 Vbeta and 13 Jbeta primers. Measured with immunoSEQ multiplex PCR; TCRdb has only the in-frame clones, and not every one. The table records under 150,000 clones, about two thirds of them present only once. The study's findings and limits: Earlier results showed most TCR beta V segments being productive about 87% or about 30% of the time. Some 150 TCR beta chains were listed as cytomegalovirus-associated.

Germline CDR1 SGHTA, CDR2 FQGNSA. The CDR3 spans 17 residues. V dropped 1 base and J dropped 4 bases, with 16 bases sitting between them. When sampled, the donors appeared nominally healthy, though they likely had unrecorded immune exposures. Sequencing was carried out using PBMCs. This TCR derives from a human donor in good health. V usage is TRBV7-2 and J usage is TRBJ2-2, with D tentatively TRBD1 (5 bases). In nucleotides, the CDR3 is TGTGCCAGCAGCTTAGAACTGTTCACAGGTGGCACCGGGGAGCTGTTTTTT. It specifies CASSLELFTGGTGELFF.